This TCR beta chain was captured in a study of blood T cell repertoires in COVID-19. Study background: The study drew acute and convalescent COVID-19 samples from the United States, Italy and Spain. Sample material is recorded as cDNA or gDNA derived from T cells, B-cell-depleted T cells, or PBMCs.

The CDR3 runs to 18 residues. After removal of 0 bases from V and 6 bases from J, the junction contained 11 bases not matched to a gene. Germline V lookup: CDR1 SGHRS, CDR2 YFSETQ. Source study methods: Amplified reference gene primers provided the basis for estimating nucleated cell counts. Using immunoSEQ multiplex PCR, the repertoire was profiled, and TCRdb retains in-frame clones only, with some absent. The DNA gave D and trimming, while V, J and clone size come from that table. The sample records more than 90,000 clones, 85% to 95% being singletons. The receptor's source is a man in his fifties with active COVID-19. V is TRBV5-1 and J is TRBJ2-1; 11 positions agree with TRBD2. Sequenced material: peripheral blood. DNA of the CDR3: TGCGCCAGCAGCTTGGCCGCTAGCGGGAGGCCGGCTGGCAATGAGCAGTTCTTC. Encoded protein: CASSLAASGRPAGNEQFF.